This TCR beta chain was sequenced during a study of blood T cell repertoires in COVID-19. Study context: Samples came from the United States, Italy and Spain, spanning acute and convalescent COVID-19. PBMCs, B-cell-depleted T cells, or T cells provided the cDNA or gDNA that made up the material.

Germline CDR1 reads MDHEN; CDR2 reads SYDVKM. Trimming removed 10 bases at V and 4 bases at J, with 20 bases between. This CDR3 is 15 amino acids long. Original methodology: Scientists estimated how many nucleated cells there were by amplifying reference gene primers. Data came from immunoSEQ multiplex PCR; TCRdb stores just in-frame clones and leaves some out. V and J calls and clone size are copied from that table; D and trimming were computed from the DNA. The sample lists approximately 210,000 clones; around 80% were seen once. The chain employs TRBV28 and TRBJ2-1; no clear D gene. This receptor was taken from a woman aged 45-59 years with acute or convalescent COVID-19. The sample consisted of peripheral blood. CDR3 DNA: TGTGCCACCAGCCCGACGGTAGCAGCGTACAATGAGCAGTTCTTC. Residues: CATSPTVAAYNEQFF. Full variable domain (outside the CDR3, taken from reference TRBV28 and TRBJ2-1): DVKVTQSSRYLVKRTGEKVFLECVQDMDHENMFWYRQDPGLGLRLIYFSYDVKMKEKGDIPEGYSVSREKKERFSLILESASTNQTSMYLCATSPTVAAYNEQFFGPGTRLTVL.